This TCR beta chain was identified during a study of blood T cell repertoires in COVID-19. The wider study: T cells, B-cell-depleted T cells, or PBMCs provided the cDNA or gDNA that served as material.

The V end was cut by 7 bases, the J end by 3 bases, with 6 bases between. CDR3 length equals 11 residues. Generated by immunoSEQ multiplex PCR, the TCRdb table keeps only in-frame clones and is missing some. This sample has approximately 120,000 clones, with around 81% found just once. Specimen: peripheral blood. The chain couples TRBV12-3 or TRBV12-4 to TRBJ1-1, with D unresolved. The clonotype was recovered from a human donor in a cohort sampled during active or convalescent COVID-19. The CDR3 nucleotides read TGTGCCAGCACCAAATACACTGAAGCTTTCTTT. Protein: CASTKYTEAFF.